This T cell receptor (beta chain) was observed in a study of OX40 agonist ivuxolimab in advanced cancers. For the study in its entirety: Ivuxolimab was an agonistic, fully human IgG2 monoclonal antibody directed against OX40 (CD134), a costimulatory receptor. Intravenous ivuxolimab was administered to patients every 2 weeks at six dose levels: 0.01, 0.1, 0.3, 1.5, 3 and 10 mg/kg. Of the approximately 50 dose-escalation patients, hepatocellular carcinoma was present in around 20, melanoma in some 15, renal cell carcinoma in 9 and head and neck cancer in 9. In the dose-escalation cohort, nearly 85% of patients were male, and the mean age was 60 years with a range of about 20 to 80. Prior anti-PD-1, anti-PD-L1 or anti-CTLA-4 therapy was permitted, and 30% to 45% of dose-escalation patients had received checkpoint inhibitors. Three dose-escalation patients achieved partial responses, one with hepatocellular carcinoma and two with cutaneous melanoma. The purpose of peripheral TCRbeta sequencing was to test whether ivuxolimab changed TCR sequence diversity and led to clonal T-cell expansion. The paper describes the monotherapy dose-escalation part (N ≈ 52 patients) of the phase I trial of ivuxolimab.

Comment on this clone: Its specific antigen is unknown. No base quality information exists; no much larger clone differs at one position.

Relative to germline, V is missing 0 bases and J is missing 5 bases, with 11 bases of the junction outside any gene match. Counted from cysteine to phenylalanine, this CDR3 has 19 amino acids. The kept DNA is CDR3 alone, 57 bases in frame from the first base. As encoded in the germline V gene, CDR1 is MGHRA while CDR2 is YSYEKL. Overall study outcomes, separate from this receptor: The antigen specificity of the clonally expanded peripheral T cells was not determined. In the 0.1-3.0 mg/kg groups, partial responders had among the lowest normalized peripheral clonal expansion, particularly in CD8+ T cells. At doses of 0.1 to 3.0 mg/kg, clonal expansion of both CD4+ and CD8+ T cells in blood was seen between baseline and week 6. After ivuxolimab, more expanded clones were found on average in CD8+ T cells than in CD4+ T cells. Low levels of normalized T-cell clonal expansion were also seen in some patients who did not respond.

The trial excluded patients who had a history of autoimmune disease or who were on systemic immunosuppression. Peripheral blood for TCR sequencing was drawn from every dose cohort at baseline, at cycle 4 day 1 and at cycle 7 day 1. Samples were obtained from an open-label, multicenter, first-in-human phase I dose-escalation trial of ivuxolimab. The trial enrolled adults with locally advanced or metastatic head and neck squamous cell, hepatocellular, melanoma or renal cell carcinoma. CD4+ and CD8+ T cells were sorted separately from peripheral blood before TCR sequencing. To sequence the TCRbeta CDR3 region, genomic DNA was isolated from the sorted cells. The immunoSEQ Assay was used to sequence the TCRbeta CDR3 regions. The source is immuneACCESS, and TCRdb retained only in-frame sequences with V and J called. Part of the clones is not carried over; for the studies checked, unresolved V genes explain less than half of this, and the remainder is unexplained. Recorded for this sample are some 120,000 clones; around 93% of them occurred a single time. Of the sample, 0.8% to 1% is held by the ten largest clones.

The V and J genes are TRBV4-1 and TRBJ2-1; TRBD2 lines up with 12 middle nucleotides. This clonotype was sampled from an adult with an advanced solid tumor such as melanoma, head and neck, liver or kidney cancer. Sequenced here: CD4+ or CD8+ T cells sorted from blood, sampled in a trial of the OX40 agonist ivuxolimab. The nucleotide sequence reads TGCGCCAGCAGCCAAGACTCTAGCGGGAGGGCCCGTTTAAACAATGAGCAGTTCTTC. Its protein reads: CASSQDSSGRARLNNEQFF.